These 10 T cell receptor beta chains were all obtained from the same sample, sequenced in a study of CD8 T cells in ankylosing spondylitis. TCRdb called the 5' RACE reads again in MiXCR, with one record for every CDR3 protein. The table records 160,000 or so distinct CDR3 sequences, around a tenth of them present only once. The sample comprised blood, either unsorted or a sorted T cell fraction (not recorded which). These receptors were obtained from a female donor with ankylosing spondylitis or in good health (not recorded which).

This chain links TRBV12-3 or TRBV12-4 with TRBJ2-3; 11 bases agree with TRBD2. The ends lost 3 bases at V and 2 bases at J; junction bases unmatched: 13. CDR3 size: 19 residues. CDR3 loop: CASSLVLAGGSRLTDTQYF. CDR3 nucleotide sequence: TGTGCCAGCAGTTTGGTCCTAGCGGGAGGAAGCCGGCTCACAGATACGCAGTATTTT.

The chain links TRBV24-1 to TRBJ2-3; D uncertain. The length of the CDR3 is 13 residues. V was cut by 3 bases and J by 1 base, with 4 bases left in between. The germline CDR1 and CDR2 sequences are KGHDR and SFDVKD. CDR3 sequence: CATSDPRTDTQYF. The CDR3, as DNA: TGTGCCACCAGTGATCCGCGCACAGATACGCAGTATTTT.

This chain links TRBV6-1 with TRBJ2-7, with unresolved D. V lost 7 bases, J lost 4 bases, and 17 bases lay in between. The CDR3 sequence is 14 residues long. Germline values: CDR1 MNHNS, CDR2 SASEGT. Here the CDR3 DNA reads TGTGCCAGCACCCCAACCCCTTATCCTTACGAGCAGTACTTC. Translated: CASTPTPYPYEQYF.

DNA for the CDR3: TGTGCCAGCAGCCACGGTCTCGGACTAGCGGGTCGCACAGATACGCAGTATTTT. Protein: CASSHGLGLAGRTDTQYF. The gene calls are TRBV7-8 and TRBJ2-3, with 11 bases aligning to TRBD2. With V trimmed by 5 bases and J by 1 base, 11 bases remained unmatched. This CDR3 has 18 residues. Germline CDR1 and CDR2: SGHVS and FQNEAQ.

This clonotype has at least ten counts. The CDR3: CASSLPGFSYEQYF. The CDR3 bases are TGTGCCAGCAGTTTACCAGGGTTCTCCTACGAGCAGTACTTC. The chain combines TRBV12-3 or TRBV12-4 with TRBJ2-7; a possible D gene is TRBD1 (5 bases). Trimming cost V 2 bases and J 0 bases, with 8 bases left between them. The CDR3 is made up of 14 amino acids.

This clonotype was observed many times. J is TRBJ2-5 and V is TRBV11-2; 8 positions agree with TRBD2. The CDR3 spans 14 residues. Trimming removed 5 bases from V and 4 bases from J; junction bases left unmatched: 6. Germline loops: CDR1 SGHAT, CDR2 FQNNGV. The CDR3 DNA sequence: TGTGCCAGCAGCCCCCCGGGGGGGCCAGAGACCCAGTACTTC. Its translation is CASSPPGGPETQYF.

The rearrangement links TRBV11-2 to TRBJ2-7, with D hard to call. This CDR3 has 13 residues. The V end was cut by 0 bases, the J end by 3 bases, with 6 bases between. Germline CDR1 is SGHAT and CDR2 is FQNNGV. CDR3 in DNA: TGTGCCAGCAGCTTAGACGTTGGCTACGAGCAGTACTTC. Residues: CASSLDVGYEQYF.

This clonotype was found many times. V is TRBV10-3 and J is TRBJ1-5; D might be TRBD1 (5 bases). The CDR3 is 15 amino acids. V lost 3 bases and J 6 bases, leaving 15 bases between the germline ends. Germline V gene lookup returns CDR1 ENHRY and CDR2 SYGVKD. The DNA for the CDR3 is TGTGCCATCAGTGACCCTAGACAGACCGCTCAGCCCCAGCATTTT. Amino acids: CAISDPRQTAQPQHF.

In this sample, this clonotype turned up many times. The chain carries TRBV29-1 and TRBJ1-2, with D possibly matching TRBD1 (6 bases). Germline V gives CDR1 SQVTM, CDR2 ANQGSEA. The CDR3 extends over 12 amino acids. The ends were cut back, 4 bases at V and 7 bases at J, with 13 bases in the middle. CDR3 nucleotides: TGCAGCGTTGCCGCGGACAGCGCTGGCTACACCTTC. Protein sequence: CSVAADSAGYTF.

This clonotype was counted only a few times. The CDR3 loop is CASSGANEQFF. The CDR3, as DNA: TGCGCCAGCAGCGGGGCGAATGAGCAGTTCTTC. The chain is built from TRBV4-1 and TRBJ2-1, with D maybe TRBD1 (5 bases). From germline, CDR1 is MGHRA and CDR2 YSYEKL. The CDR3 consists of 11 residues. Deletions cut 5 bases from V and 7 bases from J, with 6 bases between.